This TCR beta chain was identified in a study of shared clonotypes between healthy human individuals. Study-wide results and limits: Sequencing depth was predicted to influence how clonotypes are shared among donors.

The data were produced by immunoSEQ multiplex PCR, yet TCRdb's version contains in-frame clones alone and is incomplete. The sample shows hundreds of thousands of clones, 76% of them seen only once. There are 15 residues in the CDR3. V was cut by 2 bases and J by 4 bases, with 13 bases left in between. Germline assignment: CDR1 MRHNA and CDR2 SNTAGT. Notes on this clone: The antigen remains unidentified.

The specimen was PBMCs. The clonotype originates from a woman aged 35 to 49 in good health. Some clones in this sample may be carry-over from other donors' samples. V is TRBV6-4 and J is TRBJ2-3; D ambiguous. In DNA form, the CDR3 reads TGTGCCAGCAGTGACCAGGCAGCGTCCTCAGATACGCAGTATTTT. Translated: CASSDQAASSDTQYF.